Following are 14 T cell receptor beta chains from one sample sequenced in a study of shared clonotypes between healthy human individuals. Repertoires were generated with immunoSEQ multiplex PCR, while TCRdb's copy carries only in-frame clones and drops some. The sample has about 500,000 clones, roughly three quarters seen once. Sequencing was performed on PBMCs. The receptor source for this set is a woman between 40 and 50 years old in good health. Some clones in this sample may be carry-over from other donors' samples.

This chain links TRBV2 with TRBJ2-1; possibly TRBD1 for D (7 bases). Trimming removed 3 bases at V and 4 bases at J, with 10 bases between. CDR1 and CDR2 (germline): SNHLY, FYNNEI. The CDR3 loop spans 14 amino acids. The CDR3 nucleotides are TGTGCCAGCAGTGAGCAGGGGGGTTACAATGAGCAGTTCTTC. Its protein product is CASSEQGGYNEQFF.

This clone was observed a few times. This sequence joins TRBV11-3 and TRBJ2-1; 9 bases line up with TRBD1. From germline, CDR1 is SGHNT and CDR2 YENEEA. V trimming: 5 bases; J trimming: 7 bases; junction bases outside the gene matches: 9. This CDR3 comprises 15 residues. The CDR3 region has the DNA TGTGCCAGCAGCCCCGGACAGGGGTGGAAAAATGAGCAGTTCTTC. Translated: CASSPGQGWKNEQFF.

The V call is TRBV5-6, the J call TRBJ2-5; 10 nucleotides align to TRBD1. The V and J ends lost 0 bases and 5 bases, in that order; junction bases with no gene match: 7. Looked up from germline, CDR1 is SGHDT and CDR2 is YYEEEE. This CDR3 has 16 residues. As DNA, the CDR3 is TGTGCCAGCAGCTTGGAGCGGGGGACAGGGGTCGAGACCCAGTACTTC. Its protein is CASSLERGTGVETQYF.

The chain couples TRBV2 to TRBJ1-5, with D tentatively TRBD1 (5 bases). The CDR3 runs to 14 residues. Germline CDR1 and CDR2: SNHLY and FYNNEI. V gave up 6 bases and J gave up 5 bases, with 14 bases separating them. DNA of the CDR3: TGTGCCAGCAGGACTCCGGGGGGGGATCAGCCCCAGCATTTT. It specifies CASRTPGGDQPQHF.

The chain uses TRBV19 and TRBJ1-5, with 9 nucleotides matching TRBD1. Trimming at V came to 6 bases and at J to 1 base, leaving 4 bases not matched to a gene. CDR1 and CDR2 (germline): LNHDA, SQIVND (reference sequence). This CDR3 comprises 15 residues. Here the CDR3 DNA reads TGTGCCAGTAGCCCCGGGACAGGGAGCAATCAGCCCCAGCATTTT. Protein: CASSPGTGSNQPQHF.

The chain employs TRBV27 and TRBJ2-7, with 8 positions matching TRBD2. The CDR3 loop spans 11 amino acids. The germline V gene encodes CDR1 MNHEY and CDR2 SMNVEV (reference sequence). Trimming removed 5 bases from V and 13 bases from J; junction bases left unmatched: 7. The CDR3 DNA is TGTGCCAGCAGTAGAGCGGGAGAAGCTTACTTC. Its protein is CASSRAGEAYF.

This clone was seen only a few times. The chain recombines TRBV4-1 with TRBJ2-7; D may be TRBD1 (5 bases). CDR3 length: 15 amino acids. Trimming shortened V by 1 base and J by 2 bases, and 12 bases separated the two germline ends. Germline CDR1 and CDR2: MGHRA and YSYEKL. For the CDR3, the DNA is TGCGCCAGCAGCCAAGCGGACACGGTTGCCTACGAGCAGTACTTC. This translates into CASSQADTVAYEQYF.

This chain connects TRBV7-2 to TRBJ1-1; D remains ambiguous. There are 14 residues in the CDR3. The germline V gene has CDR1 SGHTA and CDR2 FQGNSA. V was trimmed by 2 bases and J by 1 base, leaving 8 bases between them. CDR3: CASSLLPKNTEAFF. The CDR3 DNA reads as TGTGCCAGCAGCTTATTACCTAAGAACACTGAAGCTTTCTTT.

The genes are TRBV13 and TRBJ2-7; 13 bases agree with TRBD2. The CDR3 consists of 17 residues. Germline loops: CDR1 PRHDT, CDR2 FYEKMQ (reference sequence). With 5 bases clipped from V and 2 bases from J, the junction kept 9 bases outside the gene matches. The CDR3 nucleotides read TGTGCCAGCAGCCTTGGACTAGCGGGAGACGAGGCCTACGAGCAGTACTTC. This encodes CASSLGLAGDEAYEQYF.

V gene TRBV7-9 combines with J gene TRBJ2-4; D is perhaps TRBD1 or TRBD2 (7 bases each). The CDR3 runs 14 residues. V was pared by 5 bases and J by 12 bases, with 20 bases between. Per the germline V gene, CDR1 is SEHNR and CDR2 is FQNEAQ (reference sequence). The CDR3 nucleotides are TGTGCCAGCAGCCCTCAGGGGGGGGAGGACACTCAGTACTTC. This sequence encodes CASSPQGGEDTQYF.

The gene calls are TRBV10-3 and TRBJ2-7, with a possible D match to TRBD2 (5 bases). Germline CDR1 ENHRY, CDR2 SYGVKD. This CDR3 contains 13 residues. The ends were cut back, 10 bases at V and 2 bases at J, with 15 bases in the middle. CDR3 sequence reads: CATFSVRTYEQYF. The CDR3 bases are TGTGCCACCTTTAGCGTAAGAACCTACGAGCAGTACTTC.

To note about this clone: The junction differs from germline at one of its ends, possibly a read error. The V and J genes are TRBV11-3 and TRBJ2-3, with D tentatively TRBD1 or TRBD2 (5 bases each). This CDR3 has 15 amino acids. The germline gives CDR1 SGHNT, CDR2 YENEEA. The CDR3 DNA is TGTGCCGGCAGCCCGAGAGGGATGGGACCAGATACGCAGTATTTT. Translation gives CAGSPRGMGPDTQYF.

The chain uses TRBV27 and TRBJ2-2; D might be TRBD2 (6 bases). V gave up 0 bases and J gave up 5 bases, with 19 bases separating them. The CDR3 is 18 amino acids. The germline gives CDR1 MNHEY, CDR2 SMNVEV (reference sequence). The CDR3 DNA sequence: TGTGCCAGCAGTTTATCCTTTTCGGGAGCCGGGCGTACCGGGGAGCTGTTTTTT. Amino acid sequence: CASSLSFSGAGRTGELFF.

The chain joins TRBV18 to TRBJ2-6, with D perhaps TRBD1 (6 bases). The CDR3 contains 15 residues. V lost 5 bases, J lost 4 bases, and 12 bases lay in between. In germline, CDR1 is KGHSH, CDR2 LQKENI. The CDR3 spells CASSARQAGANVLTF. The DNA of the CDR3 is TGTGCCAGCTCAGCGAGACAGGCGGGGGCCAACGTCCTGACTTTC.